This T cell receptor (beta chain) was sequenced during a study of shared clonotypes between healthy human individuals. Deep level was the assay's run setting. Here immunoSEQ multiplex PCR was the method, and the copy in TCRdb shows in-frame clones only, minus some. The sample yields approximately 1.5 million clones, about 98.5% seen once. Study results and caveats: Generally, estimated richness proved larger in naive subsets than it did in memory subsets. A limitation of the genetic and exposure-history diversity represented arose from few donors.

V dropped 0 bases and J dropped 1 base, with 6 bases sitting between them. This CDR3 region has 14 residues. Germline-derived CDR1 and CDR2 are LGHNA and YSLEER. For this clone: Antigen: not known.

This receptor was identified in a man aged 25-45 years in good health. The chain carries TRBV4-3 and TRBJ1-1, with D hard to call. Sequencing was carried out using naive CD4+ T cells sorted from blood. Subset meaning: CD45RA+ positively selected. The CDR3 loop reads CASSQDLRNTEAFF. CDR3 sequence (DNA): TGCGCCAGCAGCCAAGATTTACGGAACACTGAAGCTTTCTTT.